This T cell receptor beta chain was sequenced in a study of memory CD4+ T cells and cytomegalovirus serostatus. Findings of the study overall: Suggested: most of the CMV-linked TCR signature lies in CD4+ memory cells. CMV serostatus prediction reached median AUC 0.95, or 0.91 with US-trained model.

Single viable CD3+CD4+CD8-CD45RO+ cells were sorted as the memory CD4+ T cells. TCRdb's table, derived via immunoSEQ multiplex PCR, lists solely in-frame clones and lacks some. The sample yields around 49,000 clones, 75% to 85% seen once. This clone was recorded a few times. Its antigen is unknown. CDR1 and CDR2 from the germline V gene are SQVTM and ANQGSEA. V lost 2 bases to trimming and J lost 0 bases, with 7 bases between them. The CDR3 length is 13 residues. The sample consisted of memory CD4+ T cells from blood. The chain links TRBV29-1 to TRBJ1-1; D remains unclear. The origin of this receptor is an adult in good health and CMV-seronegative. This chain's CDR3 is CSVESSMNTEAFF. CDR3 sequence (DNA): TGCAGCGTTGAATCCTCGATGAACACTGAAGCTTTCTTT.